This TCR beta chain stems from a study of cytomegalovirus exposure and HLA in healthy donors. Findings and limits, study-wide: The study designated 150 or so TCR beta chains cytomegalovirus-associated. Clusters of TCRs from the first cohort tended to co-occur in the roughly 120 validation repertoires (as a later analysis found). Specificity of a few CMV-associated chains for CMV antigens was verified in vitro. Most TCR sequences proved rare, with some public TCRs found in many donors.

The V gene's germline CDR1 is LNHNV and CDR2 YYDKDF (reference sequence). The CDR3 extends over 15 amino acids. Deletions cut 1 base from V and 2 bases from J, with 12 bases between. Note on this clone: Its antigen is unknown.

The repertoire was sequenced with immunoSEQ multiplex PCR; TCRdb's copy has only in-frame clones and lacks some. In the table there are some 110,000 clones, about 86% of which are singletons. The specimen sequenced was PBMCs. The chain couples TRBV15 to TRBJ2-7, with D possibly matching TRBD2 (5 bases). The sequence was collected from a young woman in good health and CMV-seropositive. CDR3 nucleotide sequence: TGTGCCACCAGCAGAGGAAGCGGCCTCACCTACGAGCAGTACTTC. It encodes CATSRGSGLTYEQYF.